This TCR beta chain was recorded in a study of T cells after yellow fever vaccination. Study-level points and caveats: Contamination of FACS-sorted repertoires by abundant clonotypes from the bulk population could occur.

They built TCR cDNA with 5'RACE template switching, a step that put in a universal primer site and UMIs. MiXCR, run by TCRdb on the 5' RACE reads, gives a single entry per CDR3 protein. The table records 620,000 or so distinct CDR3 sequences, less than 20% of them present only once. Ten or more counts support this clonotype. Antigen unknown. Trimming left V 4 bases short and J 4 bases short, with 14 bases between. The germline gives CDR1 LGHNA, CDR2 YNFKEQ. This CDR3 has 15 residues. This receptor was obtained from a man in his late teens or twenties who received the YFV17D yellow fever vaccine. The sequences come from PBMCs, collected 5 days after the first yellow fever vaccination. The chain carries TRBV4-2 and TRBJ2-1, with a possible D match to TRBD2 (5 bases). The CDR3 protein is CASSPSQERYNEQFF. The CDR3 bases are TGTGCCAGCAGCCCTAGTCAGGAGCGGTACAATGAGCAGTTCTTC.